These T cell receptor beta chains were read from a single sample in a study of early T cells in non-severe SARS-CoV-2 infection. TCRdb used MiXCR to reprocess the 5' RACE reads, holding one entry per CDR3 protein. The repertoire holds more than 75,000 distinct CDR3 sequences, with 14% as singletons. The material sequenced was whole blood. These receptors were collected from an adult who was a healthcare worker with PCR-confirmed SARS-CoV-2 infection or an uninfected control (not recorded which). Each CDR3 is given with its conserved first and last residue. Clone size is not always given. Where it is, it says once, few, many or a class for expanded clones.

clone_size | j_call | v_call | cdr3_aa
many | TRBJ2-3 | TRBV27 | CASSFQLAAISSTDTQYF
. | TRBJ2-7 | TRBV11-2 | CASRSLAGAVYEQYF
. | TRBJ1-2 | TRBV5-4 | CASSRPTQGNGYTF
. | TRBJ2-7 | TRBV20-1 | CSAQRTGGSYEQYF
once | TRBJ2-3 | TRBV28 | CASRSGEGTQYF
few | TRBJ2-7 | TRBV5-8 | CASSLVGGSYEQYF
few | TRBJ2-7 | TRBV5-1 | CASSLQGHRSSYEQYF
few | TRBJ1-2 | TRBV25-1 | CASSEEWGANYGYTF
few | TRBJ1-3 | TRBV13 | CASSLWTGGPGNTIYF
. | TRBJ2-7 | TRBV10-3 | CAISGRTSGVSYEQYF
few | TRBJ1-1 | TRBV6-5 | CASRAGGTHEAFF
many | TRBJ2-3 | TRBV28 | CASSLRGATDTQYF
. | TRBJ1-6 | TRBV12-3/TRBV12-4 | CASSFDRADSPLHF
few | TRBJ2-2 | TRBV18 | CASSPLETTGELFF
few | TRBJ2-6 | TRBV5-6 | CASSPRQGRGANVLTF
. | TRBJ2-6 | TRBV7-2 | CASSFSIGTGANVLTF
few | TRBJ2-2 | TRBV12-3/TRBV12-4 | CASSRRGFGELFF
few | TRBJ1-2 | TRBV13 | CASSRRQAPSNYGYTF
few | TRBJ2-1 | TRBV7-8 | CASSFRGPYNEQFF
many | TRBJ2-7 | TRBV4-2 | CASSQKTGSGGAGEQYF
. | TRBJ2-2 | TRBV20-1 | CSARRRTGELFF
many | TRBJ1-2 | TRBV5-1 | CASSLLSTGNYGYTF
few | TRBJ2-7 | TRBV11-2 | CASSPTSGGRNEQYF
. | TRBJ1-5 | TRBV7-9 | CASSWSGGQPQHF
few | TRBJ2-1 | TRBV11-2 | CATLAGGLGNEQFF
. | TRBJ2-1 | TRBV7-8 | CASSSGVSYNEQFF
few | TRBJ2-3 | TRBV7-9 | CASSLDVGTQYF
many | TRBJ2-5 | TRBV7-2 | CASSPTETQYF
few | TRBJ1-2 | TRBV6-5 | CASSRPGNGYTF
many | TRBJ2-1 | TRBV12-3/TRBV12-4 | CASSRQGIYNEQFF
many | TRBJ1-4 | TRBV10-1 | CASSESLGEGDEKLFF
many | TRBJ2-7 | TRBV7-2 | CASSQDRGQSYEQYF
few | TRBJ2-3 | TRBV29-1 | CSETGQDTQYF
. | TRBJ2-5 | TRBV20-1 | CSARGTRLYQETQYF
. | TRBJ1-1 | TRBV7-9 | CASRKTGEDTEAFF